A few counts support the clone carrying this TCR beta chain. Its antigen is not identified. The V gene's germline CDR1 is SEHNR and CDR2 FQNEAQ (reference sequence). The CDR3 length is 14 residues. Trimming cost V 5 bases and J 3 bases; bases outside gene matches: 3. The record originates from a study of identical twins. Overall study results and limits: Monozygotic twin pairs showed more out-of-frame TCR alpha sharing than models estimated. Invariant MAIT and iNKT cells are populations that could partly confound zero-insertion analyses. Fewer insertions were carried by abundant cord blood beta clonotypes, but none was seen in memory repertoires.

TCRdb itself ran the 5' RACE reads through MiXCR, one entry per CDR3 protein. This table holds hundreds of thousands of distinct CDR3 sequences, around 6% found once. The donors were all healthy and Caucasian. The sequence was collected from a man aged 18-30 years in good health. The sequenced material came from naive T cells sorted from blood. The V call is TRBV7-9, the J call TRBJ1-1; TRBD1 matches at 10 bases. The DNA of the CDR3 is TGTGCCAGCAGCGACAGGGGGCTTGACACTGAAGCTTTCTTT. Encoded protein: CASSDRGLDTEAFF.